Listed below are T cell receptor beta chains from one sample, sequenced in a study of shared clonotypes between healthy human individuals. Repertoires were generated with immunoSEQ multiplex PCR, while TCRdb's copy carries only in-frame clones and drops some. The data show under 2.5 million clones, less than 95% seen once. The sample taken for sequencing was naive CD4+ T cells from PBMCs. Every receptor here comes from a young man in good health. Some clones in this sample may be carry-over from other donors' samples. The conserved cysteine and the conserved F or W are not part of the CDR3 here. Rows give clone size only sometimes, using once, few, many, or a class for an expanded clone.

V: TRBV18
J: TRBJ2-1
size: .
CDR3: ASSLNNEQF

V: TRBV11-2
J: TRBJ2-2
size: .
CDR3: ASSPQGTANTGELF

V: TRBV28
J: TRBJ1-1
size: .
CDR3: ASSSTPASTEAF

V: TRBV28
J: TRBJ1-3
size: .
CDR3: ASSLWHDLPWPGNTIY

V: TRBV2
J: TRBJ2-7
size: .
CDR3: ASSDLGAAGY

V: TRBV28
J: TRBJ2-7
size: .
CDR3: ASSYPGQGFYEQY

V: TRBV20-1
J: TRBJ1-2
size: .
CDR3: SAGVDLGYT

V: TRBV11-1
J: TRBJ2-7
size: .
CDR3: ASSLDAYEQY

V: TRBV7-3
J: TRBJ2-5
size: .
CDR3: ASSAPSASETQY

V: TRBV19
J: TRBJ2-7
size: .
CDR3: ASRGAGMSSYEQY

V: TRBV7-9
J: TRBJ2-7
size: .
CDR3: ASSSPGLVGREQY

V: TRBV6-5
J: TRBJ2-3
size: .
CDR3: ASSYGGGRWDTQY

V: TRBV9
J: TRBJ2-1
size: .
CDR3: ASSVIGSYNEQF

V: TRBV27
J: TRBJ1-4
size: .
CDR3: ASSLNALTNEKLF

V: TRBV6-5
J: TRBJ1-1
size: .
CDR3: ASRGTGQLNTEAF

V: TRBV11-1
J: TRBJ2-2
size: .
CDR3: ASSPHGGVQNTGELF

V: TRBV2
J: TRBJ1-1
size: few
CDR3: ASSLGQAEAF

V: TRBV25-1
J: TRBJ2-2
size: .
CDR3: ASSEYGGANTGELF